These 15 T cell receptor beta chains came from one sample sequenced in a study of cytomegalovirus exposure and HLA in healthy donors. PCR primers comprised 60 Vbeta and 13 Jbeta primers. Assay: immunoSEQ multiplex PCR; the TCRdb copy retains only in-frame clones and omits some. This repertoire shows approximately 53,000 clones, around 70% found once; its top ten account for around 8.4%. The sequenced sample consisted of PBMCs. The source of these receptors is a woman in her forties or fifties in good health and CMV-seronegative.

The chain has TRBV11-2 and TRBJ1-1; 9 bases fit TRBD1. Per the germline V gene, CDR1 is SGHAT and CDR2 is FQNNGV. The CDR3 runs 14 residues. Trimming cost V 5 bases and J 3 bases; bases outside gene matches: 4. In nucleotides, the CDR3 is TGTGCCAGCAGCCCCGACAGGGGGGACACTGAAGCTTTCTTT. It codes for CASSPDRGDTEAFF.

This chain connects TRBV7-9 to TRBJ2-3, with 9 bases fitting TRBD2. The CDR3 spans 16 residues. The germline gives CDR1 SEHNR, CDR2 FQNEAQ (reference sequence). V trimming: 1 base; J trimming: 5 bases; junction bases outside the gene matches: 7. The CDR3 loop reads CASSLDRRGGLDTQYF. CDR3 bases: TGTGCCAGCAGCTTAGATCGGCGGGGGGGTTTAGATACGCAGTATTTT.

The chain combines TRBV19 with TRBJ1-2; TRBD1 agrees at 7 bases. CDR3 length: 14 amino acids. Germline V gene data show CDR1 as LNHDA and CDR2 as SQIVND (reference sequence). V lost 7 bases, J lost 4 bases, and 9 bases stayed unmatched. The CDR3 sequence: CASKDRQGAYGYTF. CDR3 DNA: TGTGCCAGTAAAGACCGACAGGGCGCCTATGGCTACACCTTC.

This chain joins TRBV28 and TRBJ1-4; D is uncertain. The ends were cut back, 11 bases at V and 10 bases at J, with 23 bases in the middle. The CDR3 contains 14 residues. In germline, CDR1 is MDHEN, CDR2 SYDVKM. CDR3 residues: CACGKSVMGGKLFF. In DNA, the CDR3 is TGTGCCTGCGGTAAAAGTGTAATGGGTGGAAAACTGTTTTTT.

This clone was picked up a small number of times. The V gene is TRBV23-1, the J gene TRBJ2-1; TRBD2 agrees at 12 bases. TRBV23-1 is an ORF, with its function uncertain. After removal of 4 bases from V and 7 bases from J, the junction contained 17 bases not matched to a gene. This CDR3 contains 19 residues. The CDR3 spells CASSPTRETSGREQNEQFF. CDR3 in DNA: TGCGCCAGCAGTCCCACCAGGGAGACTAGCGGGAGAGAGCAGAATGAGCAGTTCTTC.

In this sample, this clone turned up once. The chain has TRBV7-8 and TRBJ2-2; 11 bases match TRBD1. Per germline, CDR1 SGHVS and CDR2 FQNEAQ. Trimming took 3 bases from V and 6 from J; bases not matched to a gene: 9. The CDR3 runs to 17 residues. CDR3 residues: CASSLIFGTGGSGELFF. In DNA form, the CDR3 reads TGTGCCAGCAGCTTGATTTTCGGGACAGGGGGTTCCGGGGAGCTGTTTTTT.

V and J are TRBV6-5 and TRBJ1-1; D is unresolved. CDR3 length equals 14 residues. CDR1 and CDR2 from the germline V gene are MNHEY and SVGAGI. Trimming removed 6 bases at V and 3 bases at J, with 14 bases between. CDR3 bases: TGTGCCAGCAGCAGGACTCAATCCCACACTGAAGCTTTCTTT. The encoded protein is CASSRTQSHTEAFF.

The V and J genes are TRBV28 and TRBJ1-2; perhaps TRBD1 as D (6 bases). CDR3 length: 15 amino acids. CDR1 and CDR2 from the germline V gene are MDHEN and SYDVKM. Trimming left V 7 bases short and J 0 bases short, with 15 bases between. CDR3 DNA: TGTGCCAGCATAAGGTTACAGGGACCTAACTATGGCTACACCTTC. Its translation: CASIRLQGPNYGYTF.

The chain links TRBV27 to TRBJ2-7; no firm D call. This CDR3 comprises 12 residues. CDR1 and CDR2 from the germline V gene are MNHEY and SMNVEV (reference sequence). Trimming removed 8 bases at V and 4 bases at J, with 12 bases between. CDR3 sequence (DNA): TGTGCCAGCCGCATCCTAACTTACGAGCAGTACTTC. It is translated as CASRILTYEQYF.

This chain joins TRBV5-8 and TRBJ2-1; D is uncertain. The CDR3 extends over 15 amino acids. Germline V lookup: CDR1 SGHTS, CDR2 YDEGEE. The V end was cut by 4 bases, the J end by 0 bases, with 11 bases between. The CDR3 region is CASSEGVSSYNEQFF. In nucleotides, the CDR3 is TGTGCCAGCAGCGAAGGAGTCAGCTCCTACAATGAGCAGTTCTTC. The full variable domain, completed using reference TRBV5-8 and TRBJ2-1, is EAGVTQSPTHLIKTRGQQATLRCSPISGHTSVYWYQQALGLGLQFLLWYDEGEERNRGNFPPRFSGRQFPNYSSELNVNALELEDSALYLCASSEGVSSYNEQFFGPGTRLTVL.

The chain uses TRBV9 and TRBJ2-7; 10 bases match TRBD2. The CDR3 spans 16 residues. CDR1 and CDR2 from the germline V gene are SGDLS and YYNGEE. The junction had 14 bases not matched to a gene; V was cut back by 4 bases and J by 7 bases. The CDR3 DNA sequence: TGTGCCAGCAGCAGACTTCGGAGCGGGGGGGCGGGTGAGCAGTACTTC. Translating gives CASSRLRSGGAGEQYF.

The chain combines TRBV6-5 with TRBJ1-5; tentative D call: TRBD1 (5 bases). This CDR3 contains 14 residues. Trimming cost V 5 bases and J 7 bases, with 15 bases left between them. Germline assignment: CDR1 MNHEY and CDR2 SVGAGI. This CDR3 is CASSTLGVWQPQHF. In nucleotides, the CDR3 is TGTGCCAGCAGTACCCTAGGGGTCTGGCAGCCCCAGCATTTT.

The chain has TRBV6-5 and TRBJ1-2, with D hard to call. CDR3 length equals 13 residues. Per germline, CDR1 MNHEY and CDR2 SVGAGI. V gave up 6 bases and J gave up 1 base, with 9 bases separating them. The CDR3: CASRRDRNYGYTF. CDR3 nucleotide sequence: TGTGCCAGCAGGAGGGATCGTAACTATGGCTACACCTTC.

This chain uses TRBV13 with TRBJ2-7, with D unresolved. Germline values: CDR1 PRHDT, CDR2 FYEKMQ (reference sequence). Trimming removed 1 base at V and 4 bases at J, with 8 bases between. This CDR3 has 13 residues. CDR3 coding DNA: TGTGCCAGCAGCTTAGAGATACAGTACGAGCAGTACTTC. Amino acids: CASSLEIQYEQYF. Complete variable domain (other parts from reference TRBV13 and TRBJ2-7): AAGVIQSPRHLIKEKRETATLKCYPIPRHDTVYWYQQGPGQDPQFLISFYEKMQSDKGSIPDRFSAQQFSDYHSELNMSSLELGDSALYFCASSLEIQYEQYFGPGTRLTVT.

The rearrangement uses TRBV2 and TRBJ2-3, with 11 bases identical to TRBD1. The CDR3 totals 15 residues. J was trimmed by 6 bases and V by 6 bases; bases with no gene match: 8. Germline values: CDR1 SNHLY, CDR2 FYNNEI. In nucleotides, the CDR3 is TGTGCCAGCAGGCCCGGACAGGGGGCAGGTGATACGCAGTATTTT. It encodes CASRPGQGAGDTQYF. Drawing the rest from reference TRBV2 and TRBJ2-3, the complete variable domain is EPEVTQTPSHQVTQMGQEVILRCVPISNHLYFYWYRQILGQKVEFLVSFYNNEISEKSEIFDDQFSVERPDGSNFTLKIRSTKLEDSAMYFCASRPGQGAGDTQYFGPGTRLTVL.